A single sample gave rise to the 12 T cell receptor beta chains below, sequenced in a study of CD8 T cells in ankylosing spondylitis. MiXCR was run by TCRdb on the 5' RACE reads, yielding one entry per CDR3 protein. The sample consists of a few hundred thousand distinct CDR3 sequences, less than 25% of them appearing once. The specimen sequenced was blood, either unsorted or a sorted T cell fraction (not recorded which). All receptors derive from a female donor with ankylosing spondylitis or in good health (not recorded which).

The chain joins TRBV7-2 to TRBJ1-2, with D unresolved. CDR1 is SGHTA and CDR2 is FQGNSA in the germline V gene. The CDR3 consists of 12 residues. V gave up 1 base and J gave up 9 bases, with 9 bases separating them. The CDR3 coding sequence is TGTGCCAGCAGCTTAGGGGTAGGGAGCTACACCTTC. The encoded protein is CASSLGVGSYTF. Based on the CDR3 plus reference TRBV7-2 and TRBJ1-2, the full variable domain is GAGVSQSPSNKVTEKGKDVELRCDPISGHTALYWYRQSLGQGLEFLIYFQGNSAPDKSGLPSDRFSAERTGGSVSTLTIQRTQQEDSAVYLCASSLGVGSYTFGSGTRLTVV.

In this sample, this clonotype turned up many times. J is TRBJ2-1 and V is TRBV11-2, with 11 bases fitting TRBD2. Germline loops: CDR1 SGHAT, CDR2 FQNNGV. The J segment lost 2 bases and the V segment lost 5 bases, leaving 11 bases of the junction unmatched. The CDR3 spans 18 residues. Written as DNA, the CDR3 is TGTGCCAGCAGCGCCAAACCCGGGACTAGCGGCGCCTACAATGAGCAGTTCTTC. It is translated as CASSAKPGTSGAYNEQFF.

This clonotype was counted only a few times. V gene TRBV12-3 or TRBV12-4 combines with J gene TRBJ2-5, with D possibly TRBD2 on 6 matching bases. The CDR3 is made up of 14 amino acids. V lost 6 bases, J lost 5 bases, and 16 bases lay in between. The CDR3 bases are TGTGCCAGCAGGGGACTGTTAGGCGCGGAGACCCAGTACTTC. It translates to CASRGLLGAETQYF.

The chain combines TRBV20-1 with TRBJ2-3; 7 bases align to TRBD2. Losses at the gene ends were 5 bases for V and 0 bases for J; bases not matched to a gene: 8. The CDR3 totals 15 residues. Germline V gene lookup returns CDR1 DFQATT and CDR2 SNEGSKA (reference sequence). In DNA, the CDR3 is TGCAGTGCTCCGACCGGACTAGTCAGCACAGATACGCAGTATTTT. Translating it yields CSAPTGLVSTDTQYF.

In this sample, this clonotype turned up a few times. This chain links TRBV20-1 with TRBJ2-3, with a tentative D call TRBD1 (5 bases). CDR3 size: 15 residues. The V gene lost 6 bases and the J gene lost 3 bases, with 19 bases spanning the gap. From germline, CDR1 is DFQATT and CDR2 SNEGSKA (reference sequence). The CDR3 spells CSAPYQGPTTDTQYF. CDR3 sequence (DNA): TGCAGTGCCCCGTATCAGGGCCCTACTACAGATACGCAGTATTTT.

This clonotype was recorded many times. CDR3 sequence: CATSDLGWDGYTF. The DNA of the CDR3 is TGTGCCACCAGTGATTTGGGCTGGGATGGCTACACCTTC. V usage is TRBV24-1 and J usage is TRBJ1-2, with D uncertain. V was cut by 0 bases and J by 6 bases, with 7 bases left in between. The CDR3 is 13 residues long. Per the germline V gene, CDR1 is KGHDR and CDR2 is SFDVKD.

This clonotype appeared a few times. The chain couples TRBV20-1 to TRBJ1-2; a weak D match, TRBD1 (5 bases). Germline CDR1 is DFQATT and CDR2 is SNEGSKA (reference sequence). The CDR3 totals 13 residues. The V gene lost 6 bases and the J gene lost 4 bases, with 15 bases spanning the gap. CDR3 in amino acids: CSAQLGVRYGYTF. The CDR3 bases are TGCAGTGCCCAATTAGGGGTGCGCTATGGCTACACCTTC.

This clonotype was counted only a few times. This rearrangement joins TRBV6-6 to TRBJ1-2; 8 bases agree with TRBD1. CDR3 size: 13 residues. J was trimmed by 2 bases and V by 6 bases; bases with no gene match: 2. From germline, CDR1 is MNHNY and CDR2 SVGAGI (reference sequence). CDR3 region: CASRRQGNYGYTF. CDR3 DNA: TGTGCCAGCAGGAGACAGGGGAACTATGGCTACACCTTC.

The CDR3 spells CASSRDRGDQPQHF. The DNA of the CDR3 is TGTGCCAGCAGTCGCGACAGGGGGGATCAGCCCCAGCATTTT. This sequence joins TRBV6-2 or TRBV6-3 and TRBJ1-5; 9 bases align to TRBD1. The CDR3 has 14 amino acids. CDR1 is MNHEY and CDR2 is SVGEGT in the germline V gene. V gave up 5 bases and J gave up 5 bases; unmatched junction bases: 4.

The chain combines TRBV12-3 or TRBV12-4 with TRBJ1-4; the D gene is possibly TRBD1 (5 bases). The CDR3 has 13 amino acids. Trimming took 6 bases from V and 7 from J, leaving 12 bases between them. The CDR3 loop is CASSRTRGEKLFF. The CDR3 DNA sequence: TGTGCCAGCAGCCGGACTAGGGGTGAAAAACTGTTTTTT.

This clonotype was seen ten or more times. The chain uses TRBV20-1 and TRBJ1-5; D possibly corresponds to TRBD1 (6 bases). Germline-derived CDR1 and CDR2 are DFQATT and SNEGSKA (reference sequence). The CDR3 totals 14 residues. V lost 5 bases and J lost 2, with 13 bases in between. The CDR3 bases are TGCAGTGCTGGGGGCAGGGCGGGCAATCAGCCCCAGCATTTT. Translated, it gives CSAGGRAGNQPQHF.

The chain employs TRBV2 and TRBJ1-1; the D is unclear. Deletions cut 8 bases from V and 5 bases from J, with 15 bases between. Germline V gene data show CDR1 as SNHLY and CDR2 as FYNNEI. There are 13 residues in the CDR3. The CDR3 is CASCTSRGTEAFF. The CDR3 bases are TGTGCCAGCTGCACCTCCCGGGGTACTGAAGCTTTCTTT.